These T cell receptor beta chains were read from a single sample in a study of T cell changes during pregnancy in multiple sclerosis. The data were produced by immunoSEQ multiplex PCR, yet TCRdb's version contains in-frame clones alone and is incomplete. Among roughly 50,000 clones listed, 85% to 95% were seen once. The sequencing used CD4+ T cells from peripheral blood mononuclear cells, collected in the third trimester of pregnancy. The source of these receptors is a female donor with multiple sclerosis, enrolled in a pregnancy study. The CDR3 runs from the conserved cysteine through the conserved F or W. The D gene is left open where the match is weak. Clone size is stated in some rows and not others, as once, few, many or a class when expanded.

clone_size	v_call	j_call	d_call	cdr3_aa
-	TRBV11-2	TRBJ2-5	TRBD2	CASSLLRLAGGETQYF
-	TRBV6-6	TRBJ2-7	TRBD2	CASSYSRDYNEQYF
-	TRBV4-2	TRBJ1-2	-	CASSQEGAQDYGYTF
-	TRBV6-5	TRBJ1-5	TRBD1	CASSYGTGVGNQPQHF
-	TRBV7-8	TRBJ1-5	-	CASSVTQDQPQHF
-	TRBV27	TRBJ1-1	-	CASSFHRRDTEAFF
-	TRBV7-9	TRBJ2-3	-	CASSLDRDTQYF
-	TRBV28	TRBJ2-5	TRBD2	CASSLSSGGAVETQYF
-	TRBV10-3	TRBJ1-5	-	CAISELGHYSNQPQHF
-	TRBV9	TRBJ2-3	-	CASSGQGSVRTDTQYF
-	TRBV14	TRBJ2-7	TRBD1	CASSQTGGNYEQYF
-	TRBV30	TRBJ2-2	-	CAWSVGRGRALAQATGELFF
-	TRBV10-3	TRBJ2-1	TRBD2	CAISESGGSHEQFF
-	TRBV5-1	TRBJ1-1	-	CASSLRGNPMNTEAFF
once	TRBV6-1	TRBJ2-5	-	CASSLVQAGQTQYF
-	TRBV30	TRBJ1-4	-	CAFRPNIWLNEKLFF
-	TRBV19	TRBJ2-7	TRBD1	CASSIVVSGQGSSYEQYF
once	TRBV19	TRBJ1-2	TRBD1	CASSSRPDRGDGYTF
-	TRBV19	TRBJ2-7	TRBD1	CASSIDPRGLSTYEQYF
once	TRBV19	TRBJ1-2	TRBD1	CASSLRQGYGYTF
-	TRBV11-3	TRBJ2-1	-	CASSLGTTYNEQFF
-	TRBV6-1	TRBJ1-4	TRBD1	CASSKRDRDEKLFF
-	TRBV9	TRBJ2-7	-	CASSVEHTTYEQYF
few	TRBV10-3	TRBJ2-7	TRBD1	CAISSSDRALSYEQYF
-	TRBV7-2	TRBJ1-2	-	CASSLDQAYGYTF
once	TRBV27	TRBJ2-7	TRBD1	CASSPGTGRTSYEQYF
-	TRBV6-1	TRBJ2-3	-	CASTLDSTDTQYF
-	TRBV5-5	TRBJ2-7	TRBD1	CASSVLGQQTYEQYF
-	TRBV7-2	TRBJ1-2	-	CASSLGPSIRGYTF
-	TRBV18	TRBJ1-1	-	CASSVNTGENTEAFF
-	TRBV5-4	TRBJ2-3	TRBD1	CASRKGTAAHTQYF
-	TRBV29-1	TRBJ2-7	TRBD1	CSVLQGATYEQYF
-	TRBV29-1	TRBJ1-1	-	CSVSVGTVGEAFF
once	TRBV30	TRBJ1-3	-	CAWRESPSVAIYF
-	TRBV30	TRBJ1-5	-	CAWSMLGARNQPQHF
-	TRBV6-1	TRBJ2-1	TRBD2	CASSEDIAGGNEQFF
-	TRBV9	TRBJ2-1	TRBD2	CASSGMGLAGSNEQFF
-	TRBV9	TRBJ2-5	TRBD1	CASSVGDRGLETQYF
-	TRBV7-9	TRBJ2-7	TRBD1	CASSFGQARYEQYF
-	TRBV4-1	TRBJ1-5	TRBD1	CASSQEANRGQPQHF
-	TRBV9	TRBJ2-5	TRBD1	CASSPGTGARQETQYF
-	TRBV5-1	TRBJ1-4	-	CASSLRGTANEKLFF
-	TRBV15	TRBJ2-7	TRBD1	CATSREKLVTGGNEQYF
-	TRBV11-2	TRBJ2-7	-	CASSLGRGGESPSYEQYF
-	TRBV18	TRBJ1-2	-	CASSPTGPPNYGYTF
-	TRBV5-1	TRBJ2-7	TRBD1	CASSLTPTGAPYEQYF
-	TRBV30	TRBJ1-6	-	CAWTKRDQEHSPLHF
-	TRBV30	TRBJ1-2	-	CAWTSGQYYGYTF
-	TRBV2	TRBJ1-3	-	CASRTTKTGPGNTIYF
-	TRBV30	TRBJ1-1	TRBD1	CAWSRRTGDTEAFF
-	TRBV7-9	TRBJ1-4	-	CASQGGGQGIEKLFF
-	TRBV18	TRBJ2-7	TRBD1	CASSPIGTGGVYEQYF